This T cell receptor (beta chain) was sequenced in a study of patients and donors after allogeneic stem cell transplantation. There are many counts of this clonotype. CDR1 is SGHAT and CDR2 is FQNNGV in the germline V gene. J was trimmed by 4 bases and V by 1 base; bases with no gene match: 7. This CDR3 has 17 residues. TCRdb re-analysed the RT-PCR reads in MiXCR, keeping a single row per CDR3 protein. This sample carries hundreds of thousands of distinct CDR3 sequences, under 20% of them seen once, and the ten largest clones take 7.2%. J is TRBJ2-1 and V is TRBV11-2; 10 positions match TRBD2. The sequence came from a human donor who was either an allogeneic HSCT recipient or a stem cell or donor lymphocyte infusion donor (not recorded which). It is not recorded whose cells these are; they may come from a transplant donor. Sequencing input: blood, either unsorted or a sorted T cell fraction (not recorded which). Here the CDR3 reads CASSLGARTSGYNEQFF. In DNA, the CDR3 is TGTGCCAGCAGCTTAGGTGCGCGGACTAGCGGTTACAATGAGCAGTTCTTC.